This TCR beta chain was observed in a study of blood T cells in healthy people across ages. A second PCR of 7 to 11 cycles used a sample-barcoded 5' primer and a J-beta primer mix. Every sample gave at least 2.5 million paired-end reads containing CDR3. TCRdb itself ran the 5' RACE reads through MiXCR, one entry per CDR3 protein. In the table there are 750,000 to 950,000 distinct CDR3 sequences, around a quarter of which are singletons. J was trimmed by 4 bases and V by 7 bases; bases with no gene match: 12. From germline, CDR1 is MNHEY and CDR2 SMNVEV (reference sequence). The CDR3 is 15 amino acids. These same data were also listed under a study on T cells of mothers and their children.

This receptor was obtained from a boy younger than 18 in good health. The material sequenced was blood. This rearrangement joins TRBV27 to TRBJ2-7; 8 bases align to TRBD1. For the CDR3, the DNA is TGTGCCAGCACCGCCGGACAGGGAGAAAGGTACGAGCAGTACTTC. This encodes CASTAGQGERYEQYF.